This TCR beta chain was retrieved from a study of blood T cell repertoires in COVID-19 (dated by TCRdb to about 2020). Study-level background: Collaborator samples came from the United States, Italy and Spain and covered acute and convalescent phases of COVID-19. The material from the prospective study consisted of cDNA or gDNA derived from T cells, B-cell-depleted T cells, or PBMCs. The dataset comprised deeply sampled blood TCRbeta repertoires from subjects exposed to, actively infected with, or recovered from COVID-19. The repertoires were released in a freely available public database intended as a resource for research on the immune response to SARS-CoV-2. Samples were obtained from the ongoing ImmuneRACE study (first 160 participants) and from some 1,300 subjects provided by 6 global collaborators. The sample metadata nearly always contained a de-identified subject ID, COVID-19 status, age in years and sex. HLA class I and class II types, where available, came from metadata supplied by the sample provider rather than from assay-based typing.

Study-wide findings and limitations: The amount of clinical and demographic metadata varied by source and participant and was provided uncurated.

The V end loses 5 bases and the J end loses 8 bases, and a stretch of 23 bases separates them. Per the germline V gene, SGHDT is the CDR1 and YYEEEE is the CDR2. CDR3 length: 15 amino acids, cysteine to phenylalanine. This entry keeps only the CDR3 DNA: 45 bases, framed from base 1. At one collaborating source in Seattle, patients were enrolled during active infection and were followed longitudinally through the course of disease. Collaborating institutions collected whole blood in K2EDTA tubes following their own protocols. For TCRbeta analysis, collaborator samples were shipped as frozen whole blood, as isolated PBMCs, or as DNA extracted from either sample type. The immunoSEQ Assay, a bias-controlled multiplex PCR, was used to amplify TCRbeta CDR3 regions from genomic DNA. As for how the authors treated the data: The number of nucleated cells in each sample was estimated from the amplification of reference gene primers within the assay. To quantify the absolute abundance of each unique TCRbeta CDR3 rearrangement, sequence reads were collapsed and filtered. For each sample, productive Simpson clonality was calculated by taking the square root of Simpson's diversity index across productive rearrangements. TCRdb's version of the immuneACCESS table is confined to in-frame rearrangements and falls short of the full clone set. An unresolved V gene accounts for under half of the shortfall where checked; the remainder is of unknown origin. V and J calls and clone size are those listed in that table; D and trimming were worked out from the DNA. Here the sample has about 220,000 clones; more than 75% occur a single time. Clones ranked in the top ten supply less than 6% of the sample.

The count of this clone is one. Its antigen is currently not known. The input lacks base qualities; no much larger clone sits a single base away. The sequence was collected from a woman aged 70-85 years with COVID-19, enrolled during active disease. Recombination linked TRBV5-6 to TRBJ2-7, and the D gene may be TRBD1, 6 bases matching. The specimen sequenced was peripheral blood. Read as DNA, the sequence is TGTGCCAGCAGAAGGGACATCGCCGCCCTCGAGCAGCAGTACTTC. Translation gives CASRRDIAALEQQYF.